Included here is one T cell receptor beta chain sequence, with context. Its specificity is unknown. The sample has other DNA sequences that encode this CDR3 too. These data originate in a study of shared clonotypes between healthy human individuals. Looking at the study overall: The people who gave samples were two women and a few men aged 18 to 49. Per-donor plates numbered three CD4 naive, three CD4 memory, two CD8 naive and one CD8 memory.

Sequencing was performed with immunoSEQ multiplex PCR; in TCRdb, only in-frame clones are kept and a portion is missing. The data show about 2.3 million clones, around 90% seen once. CDR1 and CDR2 (germline): SEHNR, FQNEAQ (reference sequence). Trimming pared 3 bases from V and 1 base from J, leaving 4 bases between. CDR3 length equals 13 residues. A CD45RA-negative memory subset and a CD45RA+ naive subset were separated from the CD4+ cells. Findings and caveats of the study: Blood was the only sampled material, and tissue repertoires likely differ.

The rearrangement links TRBV7-9 to TRBJ2-1; D uncertain. The receptor's source is a man aged 18 to 29 in good health. Some clones in this sample may be carry-over from other donors' samples. The sample taken for sequencing was naive CD4+ T cells from PBMCs. The sample's subset: CD45RA+ positively selected. The CDR3 DNA reads as TGTGCCAGCAGCTTGGGATCCTACAATGAGCAGTTCTTC. Its translation is CASSLGSYNEQFF.